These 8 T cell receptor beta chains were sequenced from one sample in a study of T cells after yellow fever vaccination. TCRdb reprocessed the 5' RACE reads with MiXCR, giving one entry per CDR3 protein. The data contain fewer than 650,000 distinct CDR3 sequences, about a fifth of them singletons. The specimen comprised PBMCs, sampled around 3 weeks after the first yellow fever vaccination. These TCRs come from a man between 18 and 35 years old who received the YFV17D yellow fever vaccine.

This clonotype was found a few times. For the CDR3, the DNA is TGCGCCAGCAGCCTACAACAGGGAGGGGAGCAGTACTTC. Amino acid sequence: CASSLQQGGEQYF. This sequence joins TRBV5-1 and TRBJ2-7; D may be TRBD2 (7 bases). Germline V lookup: CDR1 SGHRS, CDR2 YFSETQ. This CDR3 is built from 13 residues. V was trimmed by 4 bases and J by 7 bases, leaving 15 bases between them.

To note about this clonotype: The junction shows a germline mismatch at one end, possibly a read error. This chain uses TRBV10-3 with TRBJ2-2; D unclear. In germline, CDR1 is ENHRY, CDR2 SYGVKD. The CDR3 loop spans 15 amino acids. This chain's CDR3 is CAISGVGTYTRELFF. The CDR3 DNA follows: TGTGCCATCAGTGGAGTAGGAACTTACACCCGGGAGCTGTTTTTT.

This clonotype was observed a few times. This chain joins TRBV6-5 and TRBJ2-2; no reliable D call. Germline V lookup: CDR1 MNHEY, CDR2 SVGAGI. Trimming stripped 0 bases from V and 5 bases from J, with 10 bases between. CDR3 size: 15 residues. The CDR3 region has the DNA TGTGCCAGCAGTTACTCTAATTCTATAACCGGGGAGCTGTTTTTT. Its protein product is CASSYSNSITGELFF.

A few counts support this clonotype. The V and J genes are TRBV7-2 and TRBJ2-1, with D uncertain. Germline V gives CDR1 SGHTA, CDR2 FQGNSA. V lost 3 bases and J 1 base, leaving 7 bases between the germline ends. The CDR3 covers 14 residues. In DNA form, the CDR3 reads TGTGCCAGCAGCTTCTTCTCGTCCTACAATGAGCAGTTCTTC. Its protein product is CASSFFSSYNEQFF.

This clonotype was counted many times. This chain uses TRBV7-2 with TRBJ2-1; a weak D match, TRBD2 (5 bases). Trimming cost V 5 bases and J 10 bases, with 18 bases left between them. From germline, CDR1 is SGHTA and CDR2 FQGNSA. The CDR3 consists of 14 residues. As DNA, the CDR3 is TGTGCCAGCAGCCGAGCCGGGGAGAGCAGGGAGCAGTTCTTC. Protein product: CASSRAGESREQFF.

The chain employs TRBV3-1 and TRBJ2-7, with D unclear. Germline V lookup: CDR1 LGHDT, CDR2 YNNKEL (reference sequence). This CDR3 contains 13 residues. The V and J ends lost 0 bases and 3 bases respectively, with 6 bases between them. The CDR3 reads CASSQEDGYEQYF. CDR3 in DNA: TGTGCCAGCAGCCAAGAAGACGGCTACGAGCAGTACTTC.

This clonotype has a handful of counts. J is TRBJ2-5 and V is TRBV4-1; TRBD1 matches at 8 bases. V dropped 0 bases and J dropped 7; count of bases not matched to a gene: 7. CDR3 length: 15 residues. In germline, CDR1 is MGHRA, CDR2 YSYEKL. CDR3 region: CASSQDPGGSATQYF. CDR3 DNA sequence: TGCGCCAGCAGCCAAGACCCAGGGGGCTCCGCGACCCAGTACTTC.

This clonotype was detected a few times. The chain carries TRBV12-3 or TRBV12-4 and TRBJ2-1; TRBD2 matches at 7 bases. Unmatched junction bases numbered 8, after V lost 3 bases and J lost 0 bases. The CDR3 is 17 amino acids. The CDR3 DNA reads TGTGCCAGCAGTTTTACCCGCGCGGGGGTCTCCTACAATGAGCAGTTCTTC. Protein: CASSFTRAGVSYNEQFF.